A single sample gave rise to the 32 T cell receptor beta chains below, sequenced in a study of blood T cell repertoires in COVID-19. Produced via immunoSEQ multiplex PCR; TCRdb's table is partial and in-frame only. This table has about 40,000 clones, 75% to 90% appearing once. The sequencing sample was made of peripheral blood. The source of these receptors is a human donor in a cohort sampled during active or convalescent COVID-19. The donor label of this sample is uncertain.

The rearrangement links TRBV9 to TRBJ2-2; 8 bases line up with TRBD2. CDR3 size: 14 residues. Germline trimming cut 3 bases from V and 6 bases from J; bases unmatched to any gene: 4. The V gene's germline CDR1 is SGDLS and CDR2 YYNGEE. The CDR3 DNA follows: TGTGCCAGCAGCGCCGGGAGGGCCGCCGGGGAGCTGTTTTTT. The encoded protein is CASSAGRAAGELFF.

The chain has TRBV7-9 and TRBJ2-1; no firm D call. Germline V gene data show CDR1 as SEHNR and CDR2 as FQNEAQ (reference sequence). Trimming took 1 base from V and 8 from J, leaving 18 bases between them. The CDR3 is made up of 16 amino acids. The CDR3 DNA follows: TGTGCCAGCAGCTTAGAAGGATTCCTAAGAGGAGATGAGCAGTTCTTC. As protein: CASSLEGFLRGDEQFF.

V and J are TRBV4-2 and TRBJ2-3; possibly TRBD1 for D (6 bases). The germline V gene has CDR1 LGHNA and CDR2 YNFKEQ. V lost 2 bases, J lost 0 bases, and 21 bases lay in between. This CDR3 spans 19 amino acids. CDR3 coding DNA: TGTGCCAGCAGCCAACGACAGGCCATTGACACTTGGAGCACAGATACGCAGTATTTT. Translated: CASSQRQAIDTWSTDTQYF.

The rearrangement uses TRBV28 and TRBJ2-1; TRBD2 agrees at 9 bases. Trimming took 6 bases from V and 1 from J; bases not matched to a gene: 16. The CDR3 runs 19 residues. Germline V gene data show CDR1 as MDHEN and CDR2 as SYDVKM. Written as DNA, the CDR3 is TGTGCCAGCAGACCCACCGGGACTAGCCCGATAGGGTCCTACAATGAGCAGTTCTTC. This sequence encodes CASRPTGTSPIGSYNEQFF. Looking up the rest from reference TRBV28 and TRBJ2-1 gives the full variable domain: DVKVTQSSRYLVKRTGEKVFLECVQDMDHENMFWYRQDPGLGLRLIYFSYDVKMKEKGDIPEGYSVSREKKERFSLILESASTNQTSMYLCASRPTGTSPIGSYNEQFFGPGTRLTVL.

The chain links TRBV5-1 to TRBJ2-3, with TRBD2 as a possible D gene (5 bases). Germline CDR1 SGHRS, CDR2 YFSETQ. The CDR3 loop spans 13 amino acids. V shed 0 bases and J shed 4 bases, with 6 bases lying between them. CDR3 sequence reads: CASSLVGADTQYF. The DNA of the CDR3 is TGCGCCAGCAGCTTGGTCGGGGCAGATACGCAGTATTTT. The variable domain in full, with the rest retrieved from reference TRBV5-1 and TRBJ2-3, is KAGVTQTPRYLIKTRGQQVTLSCSPISGHRSVSWYQQTPGQGLQFLFEYFSETQRNKGNFPGRFSGRQFSNSRSEMNVSTLELGDSALYLCASSLVGADTQYFGPGTRLTVL.

This clone was detected once. This chain connects TRBV6-5 to TRBJ2-2, with TRBD2 identical over 10 bases. The V segment lost 2 bases and the J segment 3 bases; nucleotides outside the gene matches: 3. Germline V lookup: CDR1 MNHEY, CDR2 SVGAGI. The CDR3 is 16 residues long. Here the CDR3 DNA reads TGTGCCAGCAGTTACACTAGCGGGGTCTACACCGGGGAGCTGTTTTTT. Protein: CASSYTSGVYTGELFF.

The chain recombines TRBV4-1 with TRBJ2-6; TRBD1 matches 7 bases. The trim removed 0 bases at V and 4 bases at J, leaving 6 bases unmatched. The CDR3 covers 17 residues. The germline V gene has CDR1 MGHRA and CDR2 YSYEKL. The CDR3 here is CASSQDPTGLGANVLTF. The CDR3 nucleotides read TGCGCCAGCAGCCAAGACCCGACAGGGTTGGGGGCCAACGTCCTGACTTTC.

J is TRBJ1-6 and V is TRBV6-5, with a weak D call TRBD1 (5 bases). Germline CDR1 and CDR2: MNHEY and SVGAGI. Trimming stripped 9 bases from V and 7 bases from J, with 13 bases between. The CDR3 is 13 amino acids. The CDR3 is CASTRDRNSPLHF. The CDR3 bases are TGTGCCAGTACGAGAGACAGAAATTCACCCCTCCACTTT.

The rearrangement uses TRBV19 and TRBJ2-7; a possible D gene is TRBD2 (6 bases). CDR3 length: 15 amino acids. The V and J ends lost 5 bases and 2 bases respectively, with 16 bases between them. The V gene's germline CDR1 is LNHDA and CDR2 SQIVND (reference sequence). CDR3 amino acids: CASSDGGSDPYEQYF. The CDR3 DNA is TGTGCCAGTAGTGACGGGGGTAGCGATCCCTACGAGCAGTACTTC.

This clone was counted once. CDR3 region: CASSSSRNEQFF. CDR3 nucleotides: TGTGCCAGCAGTTCATCCCGGAATGAGCAGTTCTTC. The V call is TRBV12-3 or TRBV12-4, the J call TRBJ2-1, with D hard to call. This CDR3 spans 12 amino acids. Trimming left V 4 bases short and J 7 bases short, with 8 bases between.

The chain carries TRBV19 and TRBJ1-5; 9 nucleotides line up with TRBD1. CDR1 is LNHDA and CDR2 is SQIVND in the germline V gene (reference sequence). The CDR3 consists of 15 residues. With V trimmed by 7 bases and J by 9 bases, 13 bases remained unmatched. This chain's CDR3 is CASNPKTGGLGPQHF. CDR3 nucleotide sequence: TGTGCCAGTAATCCTAAAACAGGGGGCCTCGGGCCCCAGCATTTT.

The chain joins TRBV27 to TRBJ1-2; D is possibly TRBD1 (6 bases). Trimming left V 5 bases short and J 2 bases short, with 15 bases between. This CDR3 has 15 amino acids. CDR1 is MNHEY and CDR2 is SMNVEV in the germline V gene (reference sequence). This CDR3 is CASSSGGGKNYGYTF. As DNA, the CDR3 is TGTGCCAGCAGTAGCGGGGGCGGGAAGAACTATGGCTACACCTTC.

The V and J genes are TRBV18 and TRBJ1-2; D is perhaps TRBD1 (5 bases). Between the trimmed V and J ends, which lost 4 bases and 1 base, there was a span of 7 bases. CDR1 is KGHSH, CDR2 LQKENI, per germline. The CDR3 contains 13 residues. CDR3 region: CASSRDSNYGYTF. CDR3 nucleotide sequence: TGTGCCAGCTCACGAGACAGTAACTATGGCTACACCTTC.

J is TRBJ2-7 and V is TRBV2, with 9 positions matching TRBD2. Germline V gives CDR1 SNHLY, CDR2 FYNNEI. Trimming took 5 bases from V and 9 from J; bases not matched to a gene: 14. The CDR3 loop spans 15 amino acids. CDR3: CASSPPGLALARQYF. The CDR3 DNA is TGTGCCAGCAGTCCCCCGGGACTAGCCCTCGCGCGGCAGTACTTC.

The count of this clone is one. This rearrangement joins TRBV4-3 to TRBJ1-4; D is possibly TRBD1 (6 bases). Trimming removed 3 bases from V and 7 bases from J, with 9 bases in between. The CDR3 has 13 residues. Germline V CDR1 and CDR2: LGHNA, YSLEER. The CDR3 region is CASSQVDSEKLFF. CDR3 sequence (DNA): TGCGCCAGCAGCCAGGTGGACAGTGAAAAACTGTTTTTT.

V usage is TRBV27 and J usage is TRBJ2-4; D gene uncertain. The CDR3 is 16 amino acids. The V gene's germline CDR1 is MNHEY and CDR2 SMNVEV (reference sequence). V gave up 2 bases and J gave up 0 bases, with 11 bases separating them. The CDR3 region is CASSLNFILAKNIQYF. The CDR3 DNA is TGTGCCAGCAGTTTAAATTTCATACTAGCCAAAAACATTCAGTACTTC.

The gene calls are TRBV3-1 (or the pseudogene TRBV3-2) and TRBJ2-2, with D perhaps matching TRBD2 (5 bases). V shed 1 base and J shed 5 bases, with 14 bases lying between them. The CDR3 loop spans 16 amino acids. Germline V gene sequence: CDR1 LGHDT, CDR2 YNNKEL (reference sequence). The CDR3: CASSQARGQGTGELFF. The CDR3 coding sequence is TGTGCCAGCAGCCAAGCTCGGGGTCAAGGGACCGGGGAGCTGTTTTTT.

A few counts support this clone. This chain joins TRBV11-3 and TRBJ2-1; 7 bases line up with TRBD2. The ends lost 1 base at V and 4 bases at J; junction bases unmatched: 1. The CDR3 contains 14 residues. Germline V gene lookup returns CDR1 SGHNT and CDR2 YENEEA. The CDR3 reads CASSLASGYNEQFF. CDR3 in DNA: TGTGCCAGCAGCTTAGCTAGCGGTTACAATGAGCAGTTCTTC.

This chain joins TRBV18 and TRBJ2-1; 9 nucleotides match TRBD2. V shed 3 bases, J shed 4 bases, and the junction held 10 bases outside the gene matches. The CDR3 length is 17 residues. Germline V lookup: CDR1 KGHSH, CDR2 LQKENI. CDR3 loop: CASSPLGAGGRYNEQFF. CDR3 nucleotides: TGTGCCAGCTCACCTCTGGGAGCGGGAGGTCGTTACAATGAGCAGTTCTTC.

The V gene is TRBV6-5, the J gene TRBJ2-1; 8 bases are a match to TRBD1. The CDR3 runs to 14 residues. V gave up 5 bases and J gave up 9 bases; unmatched junction bases: 9. Germline V CDR1 and CDR2: MNHEY, SVGAGI. CDR3 protein: CASSTDRGRGEQFF. The CDR3 DNA sequence: TGTGCCAGCAGTACCGACAGGGGCAGGGGTGAGCAGTTCTTC.

This clone came up a few times. The V call is TRBV30, the J call TRBJ2-4; TRBD2 matches 11 bases. Germline CDR1 is GTSNPN and CDR2 is SVGIG (reference sequence). The CDR3 has 16 residues. The V gene end was trimmed by 1 base and the J gene end by 9 bases; junction bases not matched to a gene: 11. The CDR3 spells CAWSGALAGGGVIQYF. As DNA, the CDR3 is TGTGCCTGGAGTGGGGCTCTAGCGGGAGGAGGCGTCATTCAGTACTTC.

The V call is TRBV6-2 or TRBV6-3, the J call TRBJ1-2, with 7 bases lining up with TRBD1. This CDR3 has 15 amino acids. The ends lost 4 bases at V and 5 bases at J; junction bases unmatched: 10. Germline V gene sequence: CDR1 MNHEY, CDR2 SVGEGT. This CDR3 is CASSSEGAKGYGYTF. The CDR3 DNA sequence: TGTGCCAGCAGTTCAGAGGGGGCGAAGGGATATGGCTACACCTTC.

V and J are TRBV5-4 and TRBJ2-7; no clear D. The CDR3 contains 13 residues. The V and J ends lost 4 bases and 0 bases respectively, with 8 bases between them. Germline V gene lookup returns CDR1 SGHNT and CDR2 YYREEE (reference sequence). In DNA, the CDR3 is TGTGCCAGCAGCCTTCGTAGCTCCTACGAGCAGTACTTC. Its translation is CASSLRSSYEQYF.

The chain is built from TRBV5-1 and TRBJ2-1; TRBD1 agrees at 8 bases. Germline V lookup: CDR1 SGHRS, CDR2 YFSETQ. The CDR3 contains 14 residues. V dropped 4 bases and J dropped 0; count of bases not matched to a gene: 0. CDR3 DNA: TGCGCCAGCAGCACAGGGGGCTCCTACAATGAGCAGTTCTTC. As protein: CASSTGGSYNEQFF.

This sequence joins TRBV6-4 and TRBJ1-1, with D tentatively TRBD1 (6 bases). The length of the CDR3 is 14 residues. Germline-derived CDR1 and CDR2 are MRHNA and SNTAGT. V was cut by 0 bases and J by 4 bases, with 9 bases left in between. The CDR3 loop is CASSDSSRGTEAFF. The CDR3 DNA reads TGTGCCAGCAGTGACTCTTCCAGGGGCACTGAAGCTTTCTTT.

The sample holds a few counts of this clone. The chain joins TRBV7-9 to TRBJ2-1; TRBD2 agrees at 11 bases. V dropped 6 bases and J dropped 5; count of bases not matched to a gene: 6. The CDR3 is 15 amino acids. Looked up from germline, CDR1 is SEHNR and CDR2 is FQNEAQ (reference sequence). The CDR3 protein is CASSPSGRMNNEQFF. The CDR3 DNA sequence: TGTGCCAGCAGTCCTAGCGGGAGGATGAACAATGAGCAGTTCTTC. The full variable domain, completed using reference TRBV7-9 and TRBJ2-1, is DTGVSQNPRHKITKRGQNVTFRCDPISEHNRLYWYRQTLGQGPEFLTYFQNEAQLEKSRLLSDRFSAERPKGSFSTLEIQRTEQGDSAMYLCASSPSGRMNNEQFFGPGTRLTVL.

V and J are TRBV7-9 and TRBJ1-1; D unclear. This CDR3 comprises 13 residues. The V end lost 2 bases, the J end lost 8 bases, and 12 bases lay between the germline ends. Germline CDR1 SEHNR, CDR2 FQNEAQ (reference sequence). CDR3 sequence reads: CASSLPPSFEAFF. Written as DNA, the CDR3 is TGTGCCAGCAGCTTACCCCCCTCCTTCGAAGCTTTCTTT.

This sequence joins TRBV7-8 and TRBJ1-1; a weak D match, TRBD1 (6 bases). The ends were cut back, 6 bases at V and 3 bases at J, with 11 bases in the middle. The CDR3 spans 13 residues. Per germline, CDR1 SGHVS and CDR2 FQNEAQ. In DNA, the CDR3 is TGTGCCAGCAGGTTGGGACACCACACTGAAGCTTTCTTT. This codes for CASRLGHHTEAFF.

There are a few counts of this clone. The chain carries TRBV6-1 and TRBJ2-3; TRBD2 matches at 8 bases. Germline CDR1 is MNHNS and CDR2 is SASEGT. J was trimmed by 3 bases and V by 1 base; bases with no gene match: 9. There are 17 residues in the CDR3. The DNA of the CDR3 is TGTGCCAGCAGTGAAGGTTATCTAGCGGGCAGAACAGATACGCAGTATTTT. Translation: CASSEGYLAGRTDTQYF.

The rearrangement uses TRBV11-3 and TRBJ2-7; D unresolved. Germline-derived CDR1 and CDR2 are SGHNT and YENEEA. Trimming removed 0 bases at V and 4 bases at J, with 7 bases between. CDR3 length equals 13 residues. DNA for the CDR3: TGTGCCAGCAGCTTAGATCGGCGGTACGAGCAGTACTTC. Its protein is CASSLDRRYEQYF.

V usage is TRBV7-3 and J usage is TRBJ2-7; 13 bases line up with TRBD2. The CDR3 consists of 16 residues. Losses at the gene ends were 5 bases for V and 6 bases for J; bases not matched to a gene: 10. The germline gives CDR1 SGHTA, CDR2 FQGTGA. The CDR3 is CASSPPGLAGVLEQYF. The CDR3 DNA sequence: TGTGCCAGCAGCCCCCCCGGACTAGCGGGAGTTCTCGAGCAGTACTTC. Using reference TRBV7-3 and TRBJ2-7 for the parts outside the CDR3, the full variable domain is GAGVSQTPSNKVTEKGKYVELRCDPISGHTALYWYRQSLGQGPEFLIYFQGTGAADDSGLPNDRFFAVRPEGSVSTLKIQRTERGDSAVYLCASSPPGLAGVLEQYFGPGTRLTVT.

The sample holds a few counts of this clone. The chain employs TRBV29-1 and TRBJ1-1, with D perhaps matching TRBD1 (6 bases). CDR1 is SQVTM, CDR2 ANQGSEA, per germline. There are 13 residues in the CDR3. V lost 7 bases to trimming and J lost 2 bases, with 14 bases between them. In DNA, the CDR3 is TGCAGCGGAGGGGGACGGACAAACACTGAAGCTTTCTTT. It encodes CSGGGRTNTEAFF.